This entry lists 14 T cell receptor beta chains sequenced from one sample in a study of T cell changes during pregnancy in multiple sclerosis. Assay used: immunoSEQ multiplex PCR; TCRdb lists only in-frame clones, some missing. Among about 92,000 clones, almost 95% were seen once, and the ten largest hold 2.2%. The source material was peripheral blood, sampled in the third trimester of pregnancy. The receptors stem from a female donor with multiple sclerosis, enrolled in a pregnancy study.

The rearrangement joins TRBV28 to TRBJ2-7; TRBD2 agrees at 13 bases. The CDR3 contains 16 residues. Looked up from germline, CDR1 is MDHEN and CDR2 is SYDVKM. After removal of 3 bases from V and 4 bases from J, the junction contained 6 bases not matched to a gene. The CDR3 region is CASSFPGTSGVYEQYF. For the CDR3, the DNA is TGTGCCAGCAGTTTCCCCGGGACTAGCGGGGTTTACGAGCAGTACTTC.

The V and J genes are TRBV7-9 and TRBJ1-1; TRBD1 might be the D (6 bases). V was shortened by 5 bases and J by 5 bases, with 12 bases between the two germline ends. Germline V CDR1 and CDR2: SEHNR, FQNEAQ (reference sequence). The CDR3 contains 13 residues. DNA of the CDR3: TGTGCCAGCAGCATATCCACAGGGACTGAAGCTTTCTTT. The encoded protein is CASSISTGTEAFF.

The rearrangement joins TRBV13 to TRBJ2-3; TRBD2 matches 7 bases. This CDR3 is built from 20 residues. The V gene end was trimmed by 5 bases and the J gene end by 0 bases; junction bases not matched to a gene: 20. The germline gives CDR1 PRHDT, CDR2 FYEKMQ (reference sequence). CDR3 loop: CASSPRVGGSIGASTDTQYF. CDR3 sequence (DNA): TGTGCCAGCAGCCCCCGCGTTGGCGGGAGCATCGGAGCTAGCACAGATACGCAGTATTTT.

This clone was counted between two and nine times. V usage is TRBV6-6 and J usage is TRBJ1-1; 10 bases map to TRBD1. Looked up from germline, CDR1 is MNHNY and CDR2 is SVGAGI (reference sequence). V lost 6 bases to trimming and J lost 7 bases; unmatched junction nucleotides: 5. The CDR3 runs to 13 residues. The chain's CDR3 is CASSQDRGFEAFF. The CDR3 DNA sequence: TGTGCCAGCAGCCAGGACAGGGGGTTTGAAGCTTTCTTT.

The chain joins TRBV18 to TRBJ2-3, with 9 positions matching TRBD2. Unmatched junction bases numbered 5, after V lost 3 bases and J lost 1 base. The germline V gene has CDR1 KGHSH and CDR2 LQKENI. The CDR3 consists of 16 residues. CDR3 DNA sequence: TGTGCCAGCTCACCCCGACGACTAGCGGGCACAGATACGCAGTATTTT. Protein product: CASSPRRLAGTDTQYF.

The chain employs TRBV6-1 and TRBJ2-1; 8 bases are a match to TRBD2. The CDR3 sequence is 14 residues long. From germline, CDR1 is MNHNS and CDR2 SASEGT. V lost 3 bases, J lost 8 bases, and 6 bases stayed unmatched. In DNA, the CDR3 is TGTGCCAGCAGTGAGGCGGGAGGCCGCGATGAGCAGTTCTTC. Its protein product is CASSEAGGRDEQFF.

The chain uses TRBV10-3 and TRBJ2-7; TRBD1 matches at 7 bases. In germline, CDR1 is ENHRY, CDR2 SYGVKD. Losses at the gene ends were 10 bases for V and 1 base for J; bases not matched to a gene: 7. This CDR3 is 13 amino acids long. The CDR3 bases are TGTGCCAGTACAGGGACAGTTTCCTACGAGCAGTACTTC. As protein: CASTGTVSYEQYF.

The rearrangement links TRBV11-3 to TRBJ2-2; TRBD1 aligns across 7 bases. The CDR3 totals 16 residues. Germline V gives CDR1 SGHNT, CDR2 YENEEA. The ends lost 1 base at V and 7 bases at J; junction bases unmatched: 9. CDR3 sequence reads: CASSLGQGEGGGELFF. The CDR3 bases are TGTGCCAGCAGCTTAGGTCAGGGGGAAGGCGGCGGGGAGCTGTTTTTT.

The chain employs TRBV2 and TRBJ2-3; TRBD2 matches 10 bases. Per germline, CDR1 SNHLY and CDR2 FYNNEI. V lost 4 bases and J lost 1; bases outside the gene matches: 5. CDR3 length: 16 residues. For the CDR3, the DNA is TGTGCCAGCAGTGGTCCTAGCGGGAGCGGCACAGATACGCAGTATTTT. Translated: CASSGPSGSGTDTQYF.

This clone has only one observation. The rearrangement joins TRBV6-5 to TRBJ1-1; D remains unclear. Germline CDR1 and CDR2: MNHEY and SVGAGI. CDR3 length: 13 residues. The V end lost 6 bases, the J end lost 1 base, and 9 bases lay between the germline ends. CDR3 sequence: CASSPVWNTEAFF. For the CDR3, the DNA is TGTGCCAGCAGCCCCGTTTGGAACACTGAAGCTTTCTTT.

The rearrangement links TRBV30 to TRBJ2-1, with D unresolved. Germline lookup yields CDR1 GTSNPN and CDR2 SVGIG (reference sequence). V dropped 0 bases and J dropped 2 bases, with 11 bases sitting between them. This CDR3 is 15 amino acids long. CDR3 residues: CAWSVKTPTYNEQFF. CDR3 nucleotide sequence: TGTGCCTGGAGTGTAAAGACACCCACCTACAATGAGCAGTTCTTC.

V is TRBV9 and J is TRBJ2-4; possible D gene TRBD1, 5 bases. Germline V gene sequence: CDR1 SGDLS, CDR2 YYNGEE. Trimming removed 3 bases from V and 0 bases from J, with 7 bases in between. The CDR3 is made up of 14 amino acids. CDR3 sequence reads: CASSATAAKNIQYF. CDR3 DNA sequence: TGTGCCAGCAGCGCGACAGCAGCCAAAAACATTCAGTACTTC. Together with reference TRBV9 and TRBJ2-4, the CDR3 gives the full variable domain: DSGVTQTPKHLITATGQRVTLRCSPRSGDLSVYWYQQSLDQGLQFLIQYYNGEERAKGNILERFSAQQFPDLHSELNLSSLELGDSALYFCASSATAAKNIQYFGAGTRLSVL.

There are a few counts of this clone. The chain is built from TRBV19 and TRBJ1-1, with D uncertain. Germline V gives CDR1 LNHDA, CDR2 SQIVND (reference sequence). Trimming removed 6 bases from V and 7 bases from J, with 12 bases in between. This CDR3 is built from 12 residues. DNA of the CDR3: TGTGCCAGTAGCCTCGCGCTTGGTGAAGCTTTCTTT. Its protein is CASSLALGEAFF. The full variable domain, rest sourced from reference TRBV19 and TRBJ1-1, is DGGITQSPKYLFRKEGQNVTLSCEQNLNHDAMYWYRQDPGQGLRLIYYSQIVNDFQKGDIAEGYSVSREKKESFPLTVTSAQKNPTAFYLCASSLALGEAFFGQGTRLTVV.

The gene calls are TRBV23-1 and TRBJ1-5; unclear D gene. TRBV23-1 falls under the ORF class, with uncertain function. Trimming shortened V by 2 bases and J by 0 bases, and 20 bases separated the two germline ends. This CDR3 has 19 amino acids. The CDR3 sequence: CASSQAEAESGYSNQPQHF. Written as DNA, the CDR3 is TGCGCCAGCAGTCAAGCGGAGGCAGAATCTGGTTATAGCAATCAGCCCCAGCATTTT.